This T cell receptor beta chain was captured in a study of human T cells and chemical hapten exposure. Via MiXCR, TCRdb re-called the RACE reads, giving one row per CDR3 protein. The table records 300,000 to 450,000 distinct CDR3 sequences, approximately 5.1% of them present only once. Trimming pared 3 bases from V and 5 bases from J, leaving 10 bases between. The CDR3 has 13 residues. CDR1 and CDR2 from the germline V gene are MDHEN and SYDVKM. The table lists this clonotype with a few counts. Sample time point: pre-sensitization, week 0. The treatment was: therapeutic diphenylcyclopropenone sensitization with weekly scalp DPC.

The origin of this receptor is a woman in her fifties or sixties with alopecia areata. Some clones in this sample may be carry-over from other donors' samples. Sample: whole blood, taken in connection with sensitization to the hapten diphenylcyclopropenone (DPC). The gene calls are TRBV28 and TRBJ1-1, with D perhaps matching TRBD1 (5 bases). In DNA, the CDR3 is TGTGCCAGCAGTTTTAGGGGTACGACTGAAGCTTTCTTT. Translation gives CASSFRGTTEAFF.